This TCR beta chain stems from a study of T cell changes during pregnancy in multiple sclerosis. This table comes from immunoSEQ multiplex PCR, and its TCRdb copy is limited to in-frame clones, with some not included. This table holds roughly 48,000 clones, about 88% found once. The CDR3 is 13 residues long. Germline V CDR1 and CDR2: MDHEN, SYDVKM. V dropped 6 bases and J dropped 8 bases, with 16 bases sitting between them. The TCR was taken from a female donor with multiple sclerosis, enrolled in a pregnancy study. The sample consisted of CD4+ T cells from peripheral blood mononuclear cells, taken in the second trimester of pregnancy. The chain recombines TRBV28 with TRBJ1-2; no firm D call. CDR3 bases: TGTGCCAGCAGCATCAGTGGGCCAACGGGCTACACCTTC. Protein sequence: CASSISGPTGYTF.